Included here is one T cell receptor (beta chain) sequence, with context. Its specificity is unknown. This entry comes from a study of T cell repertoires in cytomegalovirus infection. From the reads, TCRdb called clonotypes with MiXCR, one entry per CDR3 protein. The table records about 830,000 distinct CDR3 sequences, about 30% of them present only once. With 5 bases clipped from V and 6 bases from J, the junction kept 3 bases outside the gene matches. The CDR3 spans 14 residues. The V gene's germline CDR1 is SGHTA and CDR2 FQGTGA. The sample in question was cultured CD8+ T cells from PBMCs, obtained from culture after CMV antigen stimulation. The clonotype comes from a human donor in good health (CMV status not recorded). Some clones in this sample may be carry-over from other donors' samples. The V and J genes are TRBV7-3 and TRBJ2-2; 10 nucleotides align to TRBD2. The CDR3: CASSNSGGAGELFF. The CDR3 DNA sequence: TGTGCCAGCAGCAACAGCGGGGGGGCCGGGGAGCTGTTTTTT.